A selection of T cell receptor beta chains follows, all from one sample in a study of blood T cell repertoires in COVID-19. Clones were read by immunoSEQ multiplex PCR, and TCRdb kept only the in-frame ones, dropping some. The sample has approximately 470,000 clones, approximately 85% seen once. Sequences were obtained from peripheral blood. These receptors all stem from a human donor in a cohort sampled during active COVID-19. CDR3s include the opening cysteine and the closing phenylalanine or tryptophan. The order of the fields is J gene, V gene, clone size, D gene, CDR3 protein, CDR3 DNA. A D gene is named only where the DNA matches it firmly. Clone size is shown for a subset of rows, as once, few, many or a class of expanded clone.

TRBJ2-7,TRBV6-5,-,TRBD1,CASSPGTGASYEQYF,TGTGCCAGCAGCCCCGGGACAGGGGCTTCCTACGAGCAGTACTTC
TRBJ2-5,TRBV18,-,-,CASSPSLTEQETQYF,TGTGCCAGCTCACCCTCCTTGACAGAACAAGAGACCCAGTACTTC
TRBJ1-2,TRBV20-1,-,TRBD1,CSASTEGAYGYTF,TGCAGTGCTAGTACGGAGGGGGCATATGGCTACACCTTC
TRBJ2-5,TRBV29-1,-,-,CSVPSGSRQGETQYF,TGCAGCGTCCCGTCAGGGTCTAGGCAAGGGGAGACCCAGTACTTC
TRBJ1-5,TRBV6-5,-,TRBD1,CASSYGQVGNQPQHF,TGTGCCAGCAGCTACGGACAGGTGGGCAATCAGCCCCAGCATTTT
TRBJ1-2,TRBV19,-,TRBD1,CASSPLTGTGAGYTF,TGTGCCAGTAGTCCTCTTACCGGGACAGGGGCTGGCTACACCTTC
TRBJ2-7,TRBV5-1,-,TRBD1,CASSRQTGKDEQYF,TGCGCCAGCAGCCGACAGACAGGGAAAGACGAGCAGTACTTC
TRBJ2-7,TRBV18,-,TRBD1,CASSPNGGTGSYEQYF,TGTGCCAGCTCACCAAACGGTGGGACAGGCTCCTACGAGCAGTACTTC
TRBJ1-1,TRBV3-1/TRBV3-2,-,-,CASSQDRAGNTEAFF,TGTGCCAGCAGCCAAGATCGGGCGGGGAACACTGAAGCTTTCTTT
TRBJ1-1,TRBV30,few,-,CAWSKRQASNTEAFF,TGTGCCTGGAGTAAGAGACAGGCGTCGAACACTGAAGCTTTCTTT
TRBJ1-2,TRBV3-1/TRBV3-2,once,-,CASSQNRAAGNYGYTF,TGTGCCAGCAGCCAGAACAGGGCGGCGGGTAACTATGGCTACACCTTC
TRBJ1-6,TRBV5-1,-,-,CASSLAGGSYNSPLHF,TGCGCCAGCAGCTTGGCCGGGGGCTCCTATAATTCACCCCTCCACTTT
TRBJ1-2,TRBV18,-,-,CASSPPAGRQYGYTF,TGTGCCAGCTCACCACCGGCAGGCCGGCAGTATGGCTACACCTTC
TRBJ1-2,TRBV3-1/TRBV3-2,once,TRBD1,CASSDRVYGYTF,TGTGCCAGCTCGGACAGGGTCTATGGCTACACCTTC
TRBJ1-2,TRBV4-3,-,-,CASSHPTGGAYGYTF,TGCGCCAGCAGCCATCCAACCGGGGGGGCCTATGGCTACACCTTC